The sequence of this T cell receptor (beta chain) was determined in a study of CD8+ T cells in alopecia areata. On the study more broadly: Tofacitinib ran for 6 to 18 months before 6 months off drug. Points from the study as a whole: Scalp repertoires also include resident alphabeta T cells from normal skin. Scalp and blood retained many expanded lesional clones during tofacitinib.

As to treatment: oral pan-JAK inhibitor, 5-10 mg twice daily. Samples from alopecia areata patients were lesional scalp punch biopsies and peripheral blood. This clone occurred a few times. Its target is not known. CDR3 length equals 18 residues. Trimming removed 4 bases at V and 1 base at J, with 25 bases between. Germline assignment: CDR1 SQVTM and CDR2 ANQGSEA. In each case, RNA was isolated and then reverse transcribed into cDNA as the sequencing template. TCRdb's table, derived via immunoSEQ multiplex PCR, lists solely in-frame clones and lacks some. Of around 290,000 clones in the sample, 58% were seen once.

The chain employs TRBV29-1 and TRBJ1-1, with D possibly matching TRBD1 (6 bases). Sample: CD4+ T cells sorted from blood, taken at week 24, from a patient treated with tofacitinib. The sequence was collected from a human donor with alopecia areata. The CDR3 loop reads CSVAGHRALGVSNTEAFF. The CDR3 DNA sequence: TGCAGCGTTGCCGGTCACAGGGCCCTCGGAGTATCGAACACTGAAGCTTTCTTT.